This T cell receptor (beta chain) emerged from a study of regulatory T cells in long-lasting Graves disease. CDR3 length: 14 amino acids. Germline V gene lookup returns CDR1 GTSNPN and CDR2 SVGIG (reference sequence). The ends lost 5 bases at V and 5 bases at J; junction bases unmatched: 8. Building of the TCR beta libraries involved iRepertoire HTBI primers and Arm-PCR of CDR3 regions. TCRdb reprocessed the multiplex PCR reads via MiXCR and lists one record per CDR3 protein. The sample has 530,000 or so distinct CDR3 sequences; roughly a sixth are singletons. The sample's time point: newly diagnosed GD, antithyroid drugs for less than 3 months. Extracted PBMC RNA gave rise to the TCR library. Each patient gave approximately 9.6 milliliters of EDTA-anticoagulated peripheral blood. In its sample, this clonotype was seen many times. What it recognizes is unknown. Notes on the study in general: Repertoires from persistent disease leaned toward TRBV28, TRBJ1-2 and TRBJ2-5.

The sample was also reused in another study, on T cells in Graves' hyperthyroidism and ophthalmopathy. That work adds: Most thyroid-expanded clonotypes above 0.001 were also found in blood.

V and J are TRBV30 and TRBJ2-7; 11 nucleotides agree with TRBD1. The source is a man younger than 30 with Graves disease. Sequencing used peripheral blood mononuclear cells (PBMCs), obtained at new diagnosis, from a patient treated with antithyroid drugs. The CDR3 DNA is TGTGCCTGGGATAGGACAGGGGGCCGCCACGAGCAGTACTTC. This encodes CAWDRTGGRHEQYF.